The rows below give T cell receptor beta chains drawn from one sample of a study of spatial heterogeneity in lung cancer. TCRdb used MiXCR to reprocess the 5' RACE reads, holding one entry per CDR3 protein. The sample records about 50,000 distinct CDR3 sequences, 7.6% being singletons. The sample was PBMCs, taken at surgery. Source of these receptors: a female donor with early-stage non-small cell lung cancer. The CDR3 runs from the conserved cysteine through the conserved F or W. D genes are given only for firm matches. Some rows have no size entry. The others give once, few or many, or a class for an expanded clone.

>TRBJ2-1|TRBV19|few|TRBD1
CASSIERGLSSYNEQFF
TGTGCCAGTAGTATCGAGAGGGGGCTCAGCTCCTACAATGAGCAGTTCTTC
>TRBJ1-2|TRBV20-1|many|-
CSAAAVYGYTF
TGCAGTGCGGCGGCGGTCTATGGCTACACCTTC
>TRBJ1-1|TRBV5-6|-|-
CASSRAGGGATEAFF
TGTGCCAGCAGCCGGGCTGGGGGAGGCGCCACTGAAGCTTTCTTT
>TRBJ2-3|TRBV7-2|many|-
CASSLDGFTDTQYF
TGTGCCAGCAGCTTAGATGGATTCACAGATACGCAGTATTTT
>TRBJ1-1|TRBV6-5|many|TRBD1
CASSLTGVNTEAFF
TGTGCCAGCAGTCTAACAGGGGTGAACACTGAAGCTTTCTTT
>TRBJ1-5|TRBV7-8|-|-
CASSLSGGNGNQPQHF
TGTGCCAGCAGCCTCAGCGGCGGTAATGGCAATCAGCCCCAGCATTTT
>TRBJ1-1|TRBV12-3/TRBV12-4|many|-
CASSLKGESTEAFF
TGTGCCAGCAGTTTGAAGGGGGAGAGTACTGAAGCTTTCTTT
>TRBJ2-2|TRBV4-1|few|-
CASSQPQAQGPGELFF
TGCGCCAGCAGCCAACCCCAGGCCCAGGGGCCCGGGGAGCTGTTTTTT
>TRBJ2-4|TRBV7-9|few|-
CASSPPFRSFTKNIQYF
TGTGCCAGCAGCCCTCCTTTTAGAAGCTTTACCAAAAACATTCAGTACTTC
>TRBJ1-5|TRBV27|-|-
CASSREGSNQPQHF
TGTGCCAGCAGCCGGGAGGGATCCAATCAGCCCCAGCATTTT
>TRBJ1-2|TRBV29-1|many|-
CSVETGSPGALDYGYTF
TGCAGCGTTGAAACGGGATCCCCAGGGGCCCTGGACTATGGCTACACCTTC
>TRBJ2-7|TRBV20-1|few|-
CSAPLDSRTYEQYF
TGCAGTGCCCCGCTCGACAGTAGAACCTACGAGCAGTACTTC
>TRBJ1-2|TRBV4-3|many|-
CASSRSQGGGYTF
TGCGCCAGCAGCCGATCACAGGGAGGAGGCTACACCTTC
>TRBJ2-7|TRBV15|many|-
CATSREARTGEQYF
TGTGCCACCAGCAGAGAGGCCCGGACGGGCGAGCAGTACTTC
>TRBJ2-3|TRBV15|many|-
CATSREEGFNRDTQYF
TGTGCCACCAGCAGAGAGGAGGGATTTAACAGAGATACGCAGTATTTT
>TRBJ1-1|TRBV5-4|-|-
CAMKGGLNTEAFF
TGTGCCATGAAAGGGGGACTAAACACTGAAGCTTTCTTT
>TRBJ1-1|TRBV29-1|many|-
CSVARGEAFF
TGCAGCGTGGCCAGGGGTGAAGCTTTCTTT
>TRBJ2-2|TRBV14|-|-
CASSRTVEGVRYGELFF
TGTGCCAGCAGTCGGACAGTCGAGGGAGTACGGTACGGGGAGCTGTTTTTT
>TRBJ1-5|TRBV5-5|many|-
CASSLGQINSNQPQHF
TGTGCCAGCAGCTTGGGACAAATTAATAGCAATCAGCCCCAGCATTTT
>TRBJ2-1|TRBV6-6|many|TRBD1
CASSLQGTEYNEQFF
TGTGCCAGCAGTTTACAGGGGACAGAATACAATGAGCAGTTCTTC
>TRBJ1-3|TRBV4-3|many|-
CASSQERSSGNTIYF
TGCGCCAGCAGCCAAGAACGCAGCTCTGGAAACACCATATATTTT
>TRBJ2-5|TRBV29-1|-|-
CSAGGQFAGEETQYF
TGCAGCGCCGGGGGACAGTTTGCAGGCGAAGAGACCCAGTACTTC
>TRBJ2-2|TRBV7-2|-|TRBD2
CASSPLAGGQYTGELFF
TGTGCCAGCAGCCCGCTAGCGGGGGGCCAGTACACCGGGGAGCTGTTTTTT
>TRBJ2-5|TRBV7-2|many|TRBD1
CASSPRGTGFSGTQYF
TGTGCCAGCAGCCCGAGAGGGACAGGGTTCTCGGGGACCCAGTACTTC
>TRBJ2-1|TRBV6-1|many|TRBD2
CASRSSGGALLDEQFF
TGTGCCAGCAGAAGTAGCGGGGGGGCATTATTGGATGAGCAGTTCTTC
>TRBJ1-2|TRBV20-1|many|-
CSAPSLRARGAVNYGYTF
TGCAGTGCGCCGTCGTTGAGGGCACGGGGCGCGGTAAACTATGGCTACACCTTC
>TRBJ2-1|TRBV20-1|many|TRBD2
CSFGTSSGSVNEQFF
TGCAGTTTTGGGACTAGCTCTGGATCGGTGAATGAGCAGTTCTTC
>TRBJ2-3|TRBV29-1|few|-
CSVQGTDTQYF
TGCAGCGTCCAGGGGACAGATACGCAGTATTTT
>TRBJ1-1|TRBV28|-|-
CASSKGWNTEAFF
TGTGCCAGCAGCAAGGGGTGGAACACTGAAGCTTTCTTT
>TRBJ1-1|TRBV6-2/TRBV6-3|few|-
CASSYGLPNTEAFF
TGTGCCAGCAGTTACGGTCTTCCGAACACTGAAGCTTTCTTT
>TRBJ2-3|TRBV4-3|few|-
CASSQDWRASTDTQYF
TGCGCCAGCAGCCAAGATTGGAGGGCTAGCACAGATACGCAGTATTTT
>TRBJ1-2|TRBV4-3|many|-
CASSQTLQGGLGYGYTF
TGCGCCAGCAGCCAAACTTTACAGGGTGGGTTAGGCTATGGCTACACCTTC
>TRBJ2-1|TRBV3-1|-|TRBD2
CASSPPVSGGYNEQFF
TGTGCCAGCAGCCCCCCGGTTAGCGGGGGTTACAATGAGCAGTTCTTC
>TRBJ2-1|TRBV7-9|-|-
CASSSSGTSNEQFF
TGTGCCAGCAGCTCCTCGGGGACAAGCAATGAGCAGTTCTTC
>TRBJ2-2|TRBV5-1|-|TRBD1
CASSSGTGGNTGELFF
TGCGCCAGCAGCTCAGGGACAGGGGGAAATACCGGGGAGCTGTTTTTT
>TRBJ2-7|TRBV20-1|many|-
CSARGGAGSYEQYF
TGCAGTGCTAGAGGGGGCGCCGGCTCCTACGAGCAGTACTTC
>TRBJ2-3|TRBV28|many|TRBD2
CASSWGSGGTASTDTQYF
TGTGCCAGCAGTTGGGGTAGCGGGGGGACCGCTAGCACAGATACGCAGTATTTT
>TRBJ1-2|TRBV5-1|few|TRBD1
CASGQGEDYGYTF
TGCGCCAGCGGACAGGGAGAGGACTATGGCTACACCTTC
>TRBJ2-2|TRBV7-8|few|-
CASSITGAGTGELFF
TGTGCCAGCAGCATCACAGGGGCGGGGACCGGGGAGCTGTTTTTT
>TRBJ2-5|TRBV19|few|TRBD1
CASTDTGGASGETQYF
TGTGCCAGTACCGATACAGGGGGCGCTTCAGGAGAGACCCAGTACTTC
>TRBJ2-1|TRBV7-2|-|TRBD1
CASSPIPDRVGFF
TGTGCCAGCAGCCCTATACCAGACAGGGTTGGGTTCTTC
>TRBJ2-1|TRBV7-2|many|-
CASSFGRYNEQFF
TGTGCCAGCAGCTTTGGTAGGTACAATGAGCAGTTCTTC
>TRBJ1-5|TRBV30|-|TRBD1
CAWSVKTGGGNQPQHF
TGTGCCTGGAGTGTAAAGACAGGGGGCGGCAATCAGCCCCAGCATTTT
>TRBJ1-4|TRBV23-1|many|-
CASSPPVRPNEKLFF
TGCGCCAGCAGTCCCCCAGTGCGACCTAATGAAAAACTGTTTTTT
>TRBJ1-2|TRBV12-3/TRBV12-4|many|-
CASSAGVEGGYTF
TGTGCCAGCAGTGCAGGGGTGGAAGGCGGCTACACCTTC
>TRBJ1-2|TRBV5-1|many|-
CASSLGGAVPPVYGYTF
TGCGCCAGCAGCTTAGGAGGTGCAGTCCCGCCCGTCTATGGCTACACCTTC
>TRBJ2-2|TRBV2|few|-
CASSDGRRTGELFF
TGTGCCAGCAGTGATGGGAGGAGGACCGGGGAGCTGTTTTTT
>TRBJ1-1|TRBV19|-|-
CASSMGAGTEAFF
TGTGCCAGTAGTATGGGGGCCGGCACTGAAGCTTTCTTT
>TRBJ1-6|TRBV7-2|many|-
CASSSVNSFRSPLHF
TGTGCCAGCAGCTCCGTCAACTCGTTCCGCTCACCCCTCCACTTT
>TRBJ1-2|TRBV3-1|-|-
CASSQTGSNGYTF
TGTGCCAGCAGCCAAACAGGGAGCAATGGCTACACCTTC
>TRBJ1-1|TRBV7-9|-|-
CASSQPARGNEAFF
TGTGCCAGCAGCCAACCCGCCCGGGGTAATGAAGCTTTCTTT
>TRBJ1-1|TRBV7-9|many|-
CASSFIENTEAFF
TGTGCCAGCAGCTTCATCGAGAACACTGAAGCTTTCTTT
>TRBJ2-1|TRBV28|many|TRBD1
CASSSLQGASYNEQFF
TGTGCCAGCAGTTCCCTACAGGGGGCATCCTACAATGAGCAGTTCTTC
>TRBJ1-3|TRBV4-2|-|TRBD1
CASSHGTGGYLTSGNTIYF
TGTGCCAGCAGCCATGGAACAGGGGGATATCTTACCTCTGGAAACACCATATATTTT
>TRBJ2-4|TRBV27|-|-
CASSFRMGEAAKNIQYF
TGTGCCAGCAGTTTTAGAATGGGCGAAGCGGCCAAAAACATTCAGTACTTC
>TRBJ1-2|TRBV19|many|TRBD1
CASSDRASYGYTF
TGTGCCAGTAGTGACAGGGCCAGCTATGGCTACACCTTC
>TRBJ2-2|TRBV9|-|-
CASSVGVLNTGELFF
TGTGCCAGCAGCGTAGGTGTCCTGAACACCGGGGAGCTGTTTTTT
>TRBJ2-2|TRBV13|-|-
CASSLRQAYTGELFF
TGTGCCAGCAGCCTTAGACAGGCGTACACCGGGGAGCTGTTTTTT
>TRBJ1-2|TRBV28|once|TRBD1
CASSLRGQRNYGYTF
TGTGCCAGCAGCCTCCGGGGACAGAGGAACTATGGCTACACCTTC